The 25 T cell receptor beta chains below come from one sample, sequenced in a study of blood T cell repertoires in COVID-19. Data came from immunoSEQ multiplex PCR; TCRdb stores just in-frame clones and leaves some out. The sample has tens of thousands of clones, around three quarters seen once. Sequencing was performed on peripheral blood. Source of these receptors: a woman older than 75 with active or convalescent COVID-19.

The rearrangement links TRBV19 to TRBJ1-5; 8 nucleotides align to TRBD1. CDR1 LNHDA and CDR2 SQIVND come from the germline V gene (reference sequence). The V gene end was trimmed by 3 bases and the J gene end by 6 bases; junction bases not matched to a gene: 19. The CDR3 totals 19 residues. The CDR3 loop reads CASSICFRDRSFFGQPQHF. The CDR3 DNA reads TGTGCCAGTAGTATCTGCTTTAGGGACAGGAGTTTTTTTGGTCAGCCCCAGCATTTT. The full variable domain, completed using reference TRBV19 and TRBJ1-5, is DGGITQSPKYLFRKEGQNVTLSCEQNLNHDAMYWYRQDPGQGLRLIYYSQIVNDFQKGDIAEGYSVSREKKESFPLTVTSAQKNPTAFYLCASSICFRDRSFFGQPQHFGDGTRLSIL.

This clone occurred a few times. The chain joins TRBV4-1 to TRBJ1-2, with 12 positions matching TRBD1. Germline CDR1 is MGHRA and CDR2 is YSYEKL. The CDR3 is 17 residues long. With V trimmed by 3 bases and J by 6 bases, 11 bases remained unmatched. This CDR3 reads CASSQFSAGTGGDGYTF. CDR3 DNA: TGCGCCAGCAGCCAGTTTAGTGCCGGGACAGGGGGCGATGGCTACACCTTC.

The chain uses TRBV6-2 or TRBV6-3 and TRBJ1-6; D is unclear. The germline V gene has CDR1 MNHEY and CDR2 SVGEGT. V lost 3 bases and J lost 7, with 10 bases in between. The CDR3 has 14 residues. The CDR3 is CASSYLTGNSPLHF. CDR3 sequence (DNA): TGTGCCAGCAGTTATTTGACGGGGAATTCACCCCTCCACTTT.

The V gene is TRBV5-4, the J gene TRBJ1-2; perhaps TRBD1 as D (5 bases). Between the trimmed V and J ends, which lost 5 bases and 0 bases, there was a span of 17 bases. There are 16 residues in the CDR3. CDR1 is SGHNT and CDR2 is YYREEE in the germline V gene (reference sequence). DNA for the CDR3: TGTGCCAGCAGACCCCAGCCCCGGACACCTAACTATGGCTACACCTTC. Protein sequence: CASRPQPRTPNYGYTF.

V gene TRBV2 combines with J gene TRBJ1-4, with a tentative D call TRBD1 (5 bases). This CDR3 region has 15 residues. The ends were cut back, 5 bases at V and 5 bases at J, with 15 bases in the middle. The germline V gene has CDR1 SNHLY and CDR2 FYNNEI. The CDR3 sequence is CASSRRQNYNEKLFF. The CDR3 DNA is TGTGCCAGCAGTAGAAGACAGAATTACAATGAAAAACTGTTTTTT.

This rearrangement joins TRBV5-4 to TRBJ2-5; D unresolved. The germline gives CDR1 SGHNT, CDR2 YYREEE (reference sequence). V dropped 0 bases and J dropped 7 bases, with 10 bases sitting between them. This CDR3 is 13 amino acids long. CDR3 in DNA: TGTGCCAGCAGCTTGGCAGCCAGGCTGACCCAGTACTTC. Translation gives CASSLAARLTQYF.

The chain carries TRBV9 and TRBJ2-3; D not resolved. The V gene's germline CDR1 is SGDLS and CDR2 YYNGEE. The CDR3 contains 13 residues. Trimming shortened V by 1 base and J by 4 bases, and 7 bases separated the two germline ends. This CDR3 reads CASSVIGADTQYF. The CDR3 DNA sequence: TGTGCCAGCAGCGTAATAGGAGCAGATACGCAGTATTTT.

The chain recombines TRBV18 with TRBJ2-2; D is perhaps TRBD1 (6 bases). The CDR3 totals 16 residues. V was clipped by 2 bases and J by 2 bases, with 12 bases between them. Per germline, CDR1 KGHSH and CDR2 LQKENI. Here the CDR3 DNA reads TGTGCCAGCTCACCAGAGCTGGACAGTAACACCGGGGAGCTGTTTTTT. Translation: CASSPELDSNTGELFF.

The V and J genes are TRBV28 and TRBJ1-5; D remains ambiguous. Deletions cut 6 bases from V and 3 bases from J, with 9 bases between. This CDR3 is 13 amino acids long. Germline V lookup: CDR1 MDHEN, CDR2 SYDVKM. CDR3 region: CASRAGFNQPQHF. The CDR3 region has the DNA TGTGCCAGCAGGGCGGGTTTCAATCAGCCCCAGCATTTT. Full variable domain (missing parts from reference TRBV28 and TRBJ1-5): DVKVTQSSRYLVKRTGEKVFLECVQDMDHENMFWYRQDPGLGLRLIYFSYDVKMKEKGDIPEGYSVSREKKERFSLILESASTNQTSMYLCASRAGFNQPQHFGDGTRLSIL.

V and J are TRBV7-9 and TRBJ1-5; D is ambiguous. The V gene lost 5 bases and the J gene lost 2 bases, with 10 bases spanning the gap. From germline, CDR1 is SEHNR and CDR2 FQNEAQ (reference sequence). The CDR3 has 14 residues. In nucleotides, the CDR3 is TGTGCCAGCAGCCTTGACACAGGCAATCAGCCCCAGCATTTT. Translating it yields CASSLDTGNQPQHF.

The chain joins TRBV25-1 to TRBJ2-3; 7 nucleotides line up with TRBD2. After removal of 3 bases from V and 0 bases from J, the junction contained 3 bases not matched to a gene. The CDR3 is made up of 15 amino acids. Germline V gene data show CDR1 as MGHDK and CDR2 as SYGVNS. CDR3 protein: CASSEGGASTDTQYF. The DNA for the CDR3 is TGTGCCAGCAGTGAGGGAGGGGCCAGCACAGATACGCAGTATTTT.

The rearrangement joins TRBV24-1 to TRBJ2-2, with TRBD1 matching over 7 bases. Germline V gene lookup returns CDR1 KGHDR and CDR2 SFDVKD. The CDR3 is 16 amino acids. The junction had 6 bases not matched to a gene; V was cut back by 4 bases and J by 2 bases. This chain's CDR3 is CATSDTGTANTGELFF. As DNA, the CDR3 is TGTGCCACCAGTGACACCGGGACAGCAAACACCGGGGAGCTGTTTTTT.

The CDR3: CASSIGTDRGNTEAFF. In DNA, the CDR3 is TGTGCCAGTAGTATAGGAACGGACAGGGGAAACACTGAAGCTTTCTTT. The chain is built from TRBV19 and TRBJ1-1; TRBD1 agrees at 9 bases. Germline V CDR1 and CDR2: LNHDA, SQIVND (reference sequence). This CDR3 is built from 16 residues. The J segment lost 2 bases and the V segment lost 1 base, leaving 5 bases of the junction unmatched.

The count of this clone is one. V gene TRBV19 combines with J gene TRBJ1-5; 9 bases align to TRBD1. Trimming at V came to 3 bases and at J to 5 bases, leaving 5 bases not matched to a gene. The CDR3 contains 15 residues. Looked up from germline, CDR1 is LNHDA and CDR2 is SQIVND (reference sequence). CDR3 DNA: TGTGCCAGTAGTATGGGACAGGGAGCGGATCAGCCCCAGCATTTT. Encoded protein: CASSMGQGADQPQHF.

This rearrangement joins TRBV11-2 to TRBJ1-5; 8 bases match TRBD1. The CDR3 has 16 residues. Looked up from germline, CDR1 is SGHAT and CDR2 is FQNNGV. The trim removed 8 bases at V and 3 bases at J, leaving 12 bases unmatched. The CDR3 nucleotides are TGTGCCAGCTGGATCGACAGGGGTTCCGACAATCAGCCCCAGCATTTT. This codes for CASWIDRGSDNQPQHF.

This clone was seen just once. CDR3 bases: TGTGCCAGCAGCTTAACTAGCGGGGGGGCGGGGAATACGCAGTATTTT. The encoded protein is CASSLTSGGAGNTQYF. The rearrangement links TRBV7-2 to TRBJ2-3, with 13 bases that match TRBD2. CDR3 length: 16 amino acids. After removal of 2 bases from V and 7 bases from J, the junction contained 6 bases not matched to a gene. CDR1 SGHTA and CDR2 FQGNSA come from the germline V gene.

The chain carries TRBV4-3 and TRBJ2-7, with D maybe TRBD1 (5 bases). The CDR3 extends over 14 amino acids. V lost 0 bases and J 2 bases, leaving 8 bases between the germline ends. Germline loops: CDR1 LGHNA, CDR2 YSLEER. Here the CDR3 DNA reads TGCGCCAGCAGCCAAGACCAGGGTCCCTACGAGCAGTACTTC. Amino acids: CASSQDQGPYEQYF.

The chain links TRBV3-1 (or the pseudogene TRBV3-2) to TRBJ2-7; possible D gene TRBD1, 5 bases. CDR1 is LGHDT, CDR2 YNNKEL, per germline (reference sequence). The CDR3 totals 12 residues. The V end was cut by 4 bases, the J end by 1 base, with 5 bases between. Here the CDR3 DNA reads TGTGCCAGCAGCCGGACATCCTACGAGCAGTACTTC. Protein product: CASSRTSYEQYF.

V gene TRBV6-5 combines with J gene TRBJ1-4; D possibly corresponds to TRBD1 (5 bases). The CDR3 has 14 amino acids. Germline V gives CDR1 MNHEY, CDR2 SVGAGI. V lost 8 bases and J 5 bases, leaving 15 bases between the germline ends. CDR3 nucleotides: TGTGCCAGCCGTATCGACAGAACCAATGAAAAACTGTTTTTT. Amino acids: CASRIDRTNEKLFF.

This chain links TRBV18 with TRBJ1-3; D uncertain. This CDR3 spans 15 amino acids. Trimming pared 4 bases from V and 0 bases from J, leaving 10 bases between. Germline V gene sequence: CDR1 KGHSH, CDR2 LQKENI. CDR3 nucleotide sequence: TGTGCCAGCTCACAAAACGTAGACTCTGGAAACACCATATATTTT. This encodes CASSQNVDSGNTIYF.

The table lists this clone with a count of one. The rearrangement joins TRBV7-2 to TRBJ2-3; 16 bases are a match to TRBD2. This CDR3 comprises 17 residues. The germline CDR1 and CDR2 sequences are SGHTA and FQGNSA. Trimming at V came to 5 bases and at J to 6 bases, leaving 8 bases not matched to a gene. The CDR3, as DNA: TGTGCCAGCAGCCCTGAGGGACTAGCGGGGGGGAGGGATACGCAGTATTTT. Protein product: CASSPEGLAGGRDTQYF.

The chain links TRBV7-8 to TRBJ1-1; D gene unclear. V shed 1 base and J shed 6 bases, with 9 bases lying between them. The CDR3 contains 13 residues. Germline V gene data show CDR1 as SGHVS and CDR2 as FQNEAQ. The CDR3 bases are TGTGCCAGCAGCTTAGGCACGGGGTCTGAAGCTTTCTTT. This translates into CASSLGTGSEAFF. The full variable domain, its missing parts supplied by reference TRBV7-8 and TRBJ1-1, is GAGVSQSPRYKVAKRGQDVALRCDPISGHVSLFWYQQALGQGPEFLTYFQNEAQLDKSGLPSDRFFAERPEGSVSTLKIQRTQQEDSAVYLCASSLGTGSEAFFGQGTRLTVV.

V is TRBV4-1 and J is TRBJ1-1; no definite D call. Trimming shortened V by 0 bases and J by 0 bases, and 11 bases separated the two germline ends. The CDR3 is 16 residues long. In germline, CDR1 is MGHRA, CDR2 YSYEKL. The CDR3 region is CASSQERRPMNTEAFF. The CDR3 bases are TGCGCCAGCAGCCAAGAGAGGAGGCCGATGAACACTGAAGCTTTCTTT.

The chain combines TRBV2 with TRBJ2-3, with TRBD1 matching 8 bases. CDR1 SNHLY and CDR2 FYNNEI come from the germline V gene. Trimming at V came to 8 bases and at J to 4 bases, leaving 8 bases not matched to a gene. This CDR3 is built from 14 residues. DNA for the CDR3: TGTGCCAGCTTACGGACAGGGTTGGCAGATACGCAGTATTTT. This encodes CASLRTGLADTQYF.

This sequence joins TRBV12-3 or TRBV12-4 and TRBJ1-2; 7 bases line up with TRBD1. This CDR3 region has 13 residues. The V and J ends lost 3 bases and 6 bases, in that order; junction bases with no gene match: 4. The chain's CDR3 is CASSFDRANGYTF. The CDR3 DNA reads TGTGCCAGCAGTTTCGACAGGGCGAATGGCTACACCTTC.